Presented here are 10 T cell receptor beta chains from one specimen sequenced in a study of blood T cell repertoires in COVID-19 (TCRdb year 2020). The library was prepared using the immunoSEQ multiplex PCR assay. Entries here come from immuneACCESS through TCRdb and include only in-frame sequences with V and J called. Some clones fail to appear in such tables; in the studies checked, an unresolved V gene covers under half of the shortfall, and the cause of the remainder is unknown. In this sample the table shows 75,000 to 100,000 clones, 87% of which occur a single time. The leading ten clones occupy 3.5% to 5.5% of the sample. Material for sequencing was peripheral blood. All receptors come from a man between 65 and 79 years old with acute or convalescent COVID-19.

This clone was seen more than once but under ten times. This chain joins TRBV5-1 and TRBJ1-1; the match to TRBD1 covers 8 bases. V dropped 3 bases and J dropped 3; count of bases not matched to a gene: 10. The CDR3 has 16 residues. CDR1 and CDR2 (germline): SGHRS, YFSETQ. The CDR3: CASSWRPDREYTEAFF. The DNA for the CDR3 is TGCGCCAGCAGCTGGAGACCGGACAGGGAATACACTGAAGCTTTCTTT.

The chain links TRBV6-5 to TRBJ1-4; 9 nucleotides agree with TRBD1. J gave up 8 bases and V 1 base, and 8 bases lay outside the gene matches. Germline CDR1 reads MNHEY; CDR2 reads SVGAGI. CDR3 length: 16 residues. The CDR3 region is CASSYFTGTGREKLFF. The CDR3 DNA is TGTGCCAGCAGTTACTTTACCGGGACAGGGAGGGAAAAACTGTTTTTT.

CDR3 sequence reads: CASRPDREHGYTF. The CDR3, as DNA: TGTGCCAGCAGACCCGACAGGGAGCATGGCTACACCTTC. The V call is TRBV2, the J call TRBJ1-2, with 7 bases identical to TRBD1. Germline CDR1 reads SNHLY; CDR2 reads FYNNEI. V was pared by 6 bases and J by 6 bases, with 7 bases of the junction left unmatched. The CDR3 has 13 amino acids. The full variable domain, in which reference TRBV2 and TRBJ1-2 provide the parts outside the CDR3, is EPEVTQTPSHQVTQMGQEVILRCVPISNHLYFYWYRQILGQKVEFLVSFYNNEISEKSEIFDDQFSVERPDGSNFTLKIRSTKLEDSAMYFCASRPDREHGYTFGSGTRLTVV.

The rearrangement joins TRBV6-1 to TRBJ1-5, with D unresolved. The CDR3 extends over 15 amino acids. V was pared by 0 bases and J by 0 bases, with 6 bases between. Germline loops: CDR1 MNHNS, CDR2 SASEGT. The CDR3 loop is CASSEATVSNQPQHF. In nucleotides, the CDR3 is TGTGCCAGCAGTGAAGCTACAGTTAGCAATCAGCCCCAGCATTTT.

This chain uses TRBV7-9 with TRBJ2-3; perhaps TRBD2 as D (5 bases). Per germline, CDR1 SEHNR and CDR2 FQNEAQ (reference sequence). The germline V and J ends were trimmed by 1 base and 0 bases, with 11 bases remaining between them. The CDR3 consists of 16 residues. Here the CDR3 DNA reads TGTGCCAGCAGCTTAGTCGGACTCTTTAGCACAGATACGCAGTATTTT. Its translation is CASSLVGLFSTDTQYF.

The rearrangement joins TRBV2 to TRBJ2-2, with unresolved D. V shed 3 bases and J shed 7 bases, with 12 bases lying between them. Germline assignment: CDR1 SNHLY and CDR2 FYNNEI. The CDR3 has 14 residues. As DNA, the CDR3 is TGTGCCAGCAGTGAGTCACTGCAACGCGGGGAGCTGTTTTTT. Its protein product is CASSESLQRGELFF.

This rearrangement joins TRBV3-1 (or the pseudogene TRBV3-2) to TRBJ1-1; the match to TRBD1 covers 9 bases. V was pared by 4 bases and J by 1 base, with 4 bases of the junction left unmatched. CDR1 and CDR2 from the germline V gene are LGHDT and YNNKEL (reference sequence). The CDR3 extends over 15 amino acids. The DNA for the CDR3 is TGTGCCAGCAGCCGCGGACAGGGGAAGAACACTGAAGCTTTCTTT. Translated: CASSRGQGKNTEAFF.

The chain links TRBV24-1 to TRBJ2-7, with 9 nucleotides matching TRBD2. The CDR3 is made up of 15 amino acids. V lost 6 bases and J lost 2; bases outside the gene matches: 7. Germline lookup yields CDR1 KGHDR and CDR2 SFDVKD. This CDR3 reads CATSIERGAPYEQYV. The CDR3, as DNA: TGTGCCACCAGTATTGAGCGGGGGGCACCCTACGAGCAGTACGTC.

The chain links TRBV11-2 to TRBJ1-1; D is perhaps TRBD1 (6 bases). V was clipped by 0 bases and J by 2 bases, with 13 bases between them. Germline V gene data show CDR1 as SGHAT and CDR2 as FQNNGV. The CDR3 spans 16 residues. DNA of the CDR3: TGTGCCAGCAGCTTAGAAGCCCCACAGGGAAACACTGAAGCTTTCTTT. Translated: CASSLEAPQGNTEAFF.

The V call is TRBV24-1, the J call TRBJ1-5, with TRBD1 matching 7 bases. CDR1 and CDR2 from the germline V gene are KGHDR and SFDVKD. The CDR3 totals 13 residues. The junction had 5 bases not matched to a gene; V was cut back by 4 bases and J by 9 bases. The CDR3 reads CATSETGARPQHF. The CDR3 region has the DNA TGTGCCACCAGTGAAACAGGGGCCCGGCCCCAGCATTTT.